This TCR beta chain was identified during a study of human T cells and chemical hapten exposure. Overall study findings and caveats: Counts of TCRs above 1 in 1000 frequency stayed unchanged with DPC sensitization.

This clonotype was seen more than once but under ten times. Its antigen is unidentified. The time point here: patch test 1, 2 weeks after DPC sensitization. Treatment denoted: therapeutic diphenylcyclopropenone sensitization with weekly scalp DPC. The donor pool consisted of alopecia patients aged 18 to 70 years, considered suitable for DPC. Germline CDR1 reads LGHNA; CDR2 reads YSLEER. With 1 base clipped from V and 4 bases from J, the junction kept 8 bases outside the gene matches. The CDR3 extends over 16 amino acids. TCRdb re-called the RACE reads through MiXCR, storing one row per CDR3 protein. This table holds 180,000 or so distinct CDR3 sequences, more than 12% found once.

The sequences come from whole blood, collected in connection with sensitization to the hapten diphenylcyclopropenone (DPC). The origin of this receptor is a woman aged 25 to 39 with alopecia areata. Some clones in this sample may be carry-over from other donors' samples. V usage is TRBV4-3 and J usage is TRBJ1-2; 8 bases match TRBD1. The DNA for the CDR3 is TGCGCCAGCAGCCAAGCTTTAGGACAGGGATTCTATGGCTACACCTTC. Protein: CASSQALGQGFYGYTF.